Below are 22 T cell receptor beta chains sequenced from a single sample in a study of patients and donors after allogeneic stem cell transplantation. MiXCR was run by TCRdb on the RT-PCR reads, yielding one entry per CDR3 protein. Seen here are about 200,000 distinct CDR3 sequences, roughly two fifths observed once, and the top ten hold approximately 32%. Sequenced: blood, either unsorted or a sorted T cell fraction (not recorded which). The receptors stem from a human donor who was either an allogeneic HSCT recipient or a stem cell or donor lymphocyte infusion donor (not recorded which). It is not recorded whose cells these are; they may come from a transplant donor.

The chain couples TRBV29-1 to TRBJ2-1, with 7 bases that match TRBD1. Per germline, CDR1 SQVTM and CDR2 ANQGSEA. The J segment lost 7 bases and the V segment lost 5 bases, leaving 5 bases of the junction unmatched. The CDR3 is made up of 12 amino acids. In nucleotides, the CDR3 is TGCAGCGTTCGACAGGGCGTGAATGAGCAGTTCTTC. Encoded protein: CSVRQGVNEQFF.

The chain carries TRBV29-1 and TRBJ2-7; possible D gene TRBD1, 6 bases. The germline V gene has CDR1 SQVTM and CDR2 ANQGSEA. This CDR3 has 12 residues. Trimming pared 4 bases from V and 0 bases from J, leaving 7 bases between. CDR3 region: CSVAQGSYEQYF. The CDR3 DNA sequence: TGCAGCGTTGCACAGGGCTCCTACGAGCAGTACTTC.

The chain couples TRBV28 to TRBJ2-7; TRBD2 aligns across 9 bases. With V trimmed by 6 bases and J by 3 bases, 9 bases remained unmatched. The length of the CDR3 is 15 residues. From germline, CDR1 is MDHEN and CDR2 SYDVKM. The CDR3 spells CASSYGGRGVYEQYF. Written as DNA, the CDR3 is TGTGCCAGCAGCTACGGCGGGAGGGGAGTCTACGAGCAGTACTTC.

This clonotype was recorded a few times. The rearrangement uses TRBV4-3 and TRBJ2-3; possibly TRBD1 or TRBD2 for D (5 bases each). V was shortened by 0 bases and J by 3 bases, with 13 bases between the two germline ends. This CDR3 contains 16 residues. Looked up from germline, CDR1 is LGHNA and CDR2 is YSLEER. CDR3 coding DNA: TGCGCCAGCAGCCAAGAATCGGGCTGGGGGACAGATACGCAGTATTTT. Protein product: CASSQESGWGTDTQYF.

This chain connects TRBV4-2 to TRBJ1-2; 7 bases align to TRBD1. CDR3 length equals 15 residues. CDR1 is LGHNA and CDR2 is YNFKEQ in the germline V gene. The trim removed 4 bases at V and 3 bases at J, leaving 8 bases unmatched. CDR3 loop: CASSPRRGLDYGYTF. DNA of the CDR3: TGTGCCAGCAGCCCACGAAGGGGGCTCGACTATGGCTACACCTTC.

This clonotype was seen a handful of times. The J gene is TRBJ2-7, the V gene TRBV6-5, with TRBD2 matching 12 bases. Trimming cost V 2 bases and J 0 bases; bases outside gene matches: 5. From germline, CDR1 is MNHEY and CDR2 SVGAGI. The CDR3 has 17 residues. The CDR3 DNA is TGTGCCAGCAGTTACCTGTCTAGCGGGAGGGGCTCCTACGAGCAGTACTTC. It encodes CASSYLSSGRGSYEQYF.

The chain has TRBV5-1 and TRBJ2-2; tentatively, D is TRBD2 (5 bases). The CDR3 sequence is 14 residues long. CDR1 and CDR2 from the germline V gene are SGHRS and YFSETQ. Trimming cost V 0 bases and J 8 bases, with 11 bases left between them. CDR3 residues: CASSLGRDPGELFF. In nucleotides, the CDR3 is TGCGCCAGCAGCTTGGGACGGGATCCTGGGGAGCTGTTTTTT.

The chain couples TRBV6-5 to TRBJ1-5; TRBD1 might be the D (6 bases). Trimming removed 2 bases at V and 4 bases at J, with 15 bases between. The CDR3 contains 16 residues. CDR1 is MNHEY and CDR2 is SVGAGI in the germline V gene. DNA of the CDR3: TGTGCCAGCAGTTACGCGGGACATCTTCTTAATCAGCCCCAGCATTTT. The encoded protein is CASSYAGHLLNQPQHF.

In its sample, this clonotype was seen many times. The CDR3 DNA follows: TGTGCCAGCAGTCCGGACAGGGAGTACTATGGCTACACCTTC. It codes for CASSPDREYYGYTF. This chain uses TRBV12-3 or TRBV12-4 with TRBJ1-2, with TRBD1 matching 8 bases. Trimming at V came to 5 bases and at J to 3 bases, leaving 5 bases not matched to a gene. The CDR3 totals 14 residues.

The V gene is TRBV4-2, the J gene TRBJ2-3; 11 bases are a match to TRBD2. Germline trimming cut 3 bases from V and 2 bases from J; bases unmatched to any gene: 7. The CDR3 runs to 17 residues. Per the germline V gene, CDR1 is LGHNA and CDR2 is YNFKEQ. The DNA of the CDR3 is TGTGCCAGCAGCCATCAAGTAGCGGGAGGGTTCACAGATACGCAGTATTTT. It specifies CASSHQVAGGFTDTQYF.

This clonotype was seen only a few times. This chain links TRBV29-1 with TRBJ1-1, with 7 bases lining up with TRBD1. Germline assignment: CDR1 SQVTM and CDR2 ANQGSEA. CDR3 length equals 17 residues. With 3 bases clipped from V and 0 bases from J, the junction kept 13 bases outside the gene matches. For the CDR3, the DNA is TGCAGCGTTGAGGGGAGGGACAGTTTAGCCATGAACACTGAAGCTTTCTTT. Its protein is CSVEGRDSLAMNTEAFF.

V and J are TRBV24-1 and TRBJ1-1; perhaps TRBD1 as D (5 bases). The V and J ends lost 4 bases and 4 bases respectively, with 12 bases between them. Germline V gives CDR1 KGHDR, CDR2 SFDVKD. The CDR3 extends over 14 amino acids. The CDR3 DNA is TGTGCCACCAGTGACCCAATGGGGGGCACTGAAGCTTTCTTT. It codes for CATSDPMGGTEAFF.

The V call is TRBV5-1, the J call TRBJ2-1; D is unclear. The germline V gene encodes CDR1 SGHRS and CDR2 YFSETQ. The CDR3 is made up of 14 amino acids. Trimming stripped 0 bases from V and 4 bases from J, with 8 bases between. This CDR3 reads CASSLAAVYNEQFF. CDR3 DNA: TGCGCCAGCAGCTTGGCCGCAGTATACAATGAGCAGTTCTTC. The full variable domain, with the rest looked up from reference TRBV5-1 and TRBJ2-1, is KAGVTQTPRYLIKTRGQQVTLSCSPISGHRSVSWYQQTPGQGLQFLFEYFSETQRNKGNFPGRFSGRQFSNSRSEMNVSTLELGDSALYLCASSLAAVYNEQFFGPGTRLTVL.

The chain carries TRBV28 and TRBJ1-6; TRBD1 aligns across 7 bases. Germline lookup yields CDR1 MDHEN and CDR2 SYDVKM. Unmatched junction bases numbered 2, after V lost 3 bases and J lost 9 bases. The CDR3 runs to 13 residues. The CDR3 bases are TGTGCCAGCAGTTTTAGGGGGCGTTCACCCCTCCACTTT. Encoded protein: CASSFRGRSPLHF.

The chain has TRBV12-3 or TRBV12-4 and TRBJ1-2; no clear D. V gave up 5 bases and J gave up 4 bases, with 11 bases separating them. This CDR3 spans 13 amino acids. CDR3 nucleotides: TGTGCCAGCAGTCCTCAATCGGCCTATGGCTACACCTTC. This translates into CASSPQSAYGYTF.

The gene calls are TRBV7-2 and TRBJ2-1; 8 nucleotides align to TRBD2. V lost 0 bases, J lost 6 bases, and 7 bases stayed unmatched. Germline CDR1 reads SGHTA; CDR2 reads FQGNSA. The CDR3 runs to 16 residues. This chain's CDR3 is CASSLAVAGGINEQFF. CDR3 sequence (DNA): TGTGCCAGCAGCTTAGCGGTGGCGGGAGGAATCAATGAGCAGTTCTTC.

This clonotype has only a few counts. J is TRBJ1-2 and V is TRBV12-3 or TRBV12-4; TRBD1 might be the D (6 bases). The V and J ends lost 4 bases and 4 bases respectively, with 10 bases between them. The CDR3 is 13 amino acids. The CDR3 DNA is TGTGCCAGCAGTTACAGGGCCTCCTATGGCTACACCTTC. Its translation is CASSYRASYGYTF.

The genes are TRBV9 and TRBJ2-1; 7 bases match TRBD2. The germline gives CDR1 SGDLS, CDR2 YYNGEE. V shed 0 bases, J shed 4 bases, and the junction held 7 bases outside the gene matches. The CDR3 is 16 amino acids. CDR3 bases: TGTGCCAGCAGCGTAGATGCAAGCGGGGCTTACAATGAGCAGTTCTTC. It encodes CASSVDASGAYNEQFF.

The CDR3 sequence is CASSYSWGSGNTDTQYF. In nucleotides, the CDR3 is TGTGCCAGCAGTTACTCTTGGGGTAGCGGGAACACAGATACGCAGTATTTT. The genes are TRBV6-6 and TRBJ2-3, with 8 positions matching TRBD2. Per the germline V gene, CDR1 is MNHNY and CDR2 is SVGAGI (reference sequence). Trimming at V came to 0 bases and at J to 2 bases, leaving 7 bases not matched to a gene. The CDR3 sequence is 17 residues long.

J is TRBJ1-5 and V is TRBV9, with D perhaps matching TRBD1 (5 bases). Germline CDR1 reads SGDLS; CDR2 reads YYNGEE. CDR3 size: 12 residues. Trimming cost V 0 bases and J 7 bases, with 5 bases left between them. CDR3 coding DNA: TGTGCCAGCAGCGTAGAGGGGCAGCCCCAGCATTTT. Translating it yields CASSVEGQPQHF.

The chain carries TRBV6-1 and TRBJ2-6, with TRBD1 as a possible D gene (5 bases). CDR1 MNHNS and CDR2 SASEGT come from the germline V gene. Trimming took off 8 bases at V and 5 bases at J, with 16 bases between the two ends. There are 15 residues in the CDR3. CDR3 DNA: TGTGCCAGCGACCCGGAAGGGGTCAGGGCCAACGTCCTGACTTTC. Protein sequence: CASDPEGVRANVLTF.

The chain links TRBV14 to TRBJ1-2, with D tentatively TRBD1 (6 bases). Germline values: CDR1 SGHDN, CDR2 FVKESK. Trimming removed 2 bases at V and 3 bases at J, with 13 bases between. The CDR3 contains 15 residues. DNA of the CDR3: TGTGCCAGCAGCCAACACCAGACAGGACACTATGGCTACACCTTC. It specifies CASSQHQTGHYGYTF.